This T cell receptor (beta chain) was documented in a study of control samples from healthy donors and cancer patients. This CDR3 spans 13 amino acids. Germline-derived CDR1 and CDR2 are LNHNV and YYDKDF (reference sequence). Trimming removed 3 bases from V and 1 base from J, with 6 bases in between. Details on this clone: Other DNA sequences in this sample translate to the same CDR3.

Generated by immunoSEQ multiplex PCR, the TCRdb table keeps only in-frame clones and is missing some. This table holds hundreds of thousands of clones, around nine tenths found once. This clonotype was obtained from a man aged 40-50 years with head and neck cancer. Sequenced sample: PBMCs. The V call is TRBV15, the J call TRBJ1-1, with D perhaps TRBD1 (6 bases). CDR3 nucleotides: TGTGCCACCAGCAGGACAGGGAACACTGAAGCTTTCTTT. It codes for CATSRTGNTEAFF.